A single sample is the source of the 14 T cell receptor beta chains below, sequenced in a study of blood T cell repertoires in COVID-19. Profiling relied on immunoSEQ multiplex PCR, and the TCRdb table lists in-frame clones only, not all of them. The data show roughly 100,000 clones, approximately 77% seen once. The specimen was peripheral blood. The receptors stem from a woman of 80 years or more with acute or convalescent COVID-19.

The CDR3 protein is CASMFQGSRSGGYTF. The DNA of the CDR3 is TGTGCCAGCATGTTCCAGGGGTCGCGATCGGGTGGCTACACCTTC. V is TRBV7-2 and J is TRBJ1-2, with a tentative D call TRBD1 (6 bases). The CDR3 has 15 residues. Germline-derived CDR1 and CDR2 are SGHTA and FQGNSA. V lost 7 bases to trimming and J lost 7 bases, with 22 bases between them.

Ten or more counts support this clone. The chain has TRBV5-4 and TRBJ1-2; D not certain. The CDR3 covers 13 residues. Germline V CDR1 and CDR2: SGHNT, YYREEE (reference sequence). Trimming left V 2 bases short and J 4 bases short, with 9 bases between. CDR3 amino acids: CASSFGGPYGYTF. In nucleotides, the CDR3 is TGTGCCAGCAGCTTTGGCGGTCCCTATGGCTACACCTTC.

This clone has just one count. The J gene is TRBJ1-5, the V gene TRBV12-5; TRBD1 aligns across 8 bases. Trimming removed 6 bases from V and 7 bases from J; junction bases left unmatched: 8. The CDR3 contains 14 residues. The germline gives CDR1 LGHNT, CDR2 FRNRAP. The CDR3 region is CASGDDRGGQPQHF. CDR3 bases: TGTGCTAGTGGGGATGACAGGGGAGGACAGCCCCAGCATTTT.

This clone turned up a few times. The chain carries TRBV19 and TRBJ2-1; D gene uncertain. Germline assignment: CDR1 LNHDA and CDR2 SQIVND (reference sequence). The CDR3 is 14 residues long. V was cut by 3 bases and J by 6 bases, with 12 bases left in between. In DNA form, the CDR3 reads TGTGCCAGTAGTATTTCTGCCACAACCAATGAGCAGTTCTTC. Its protein product is CASSISATTNEQFF.

The genes are TRBV5-8 and TRBJ1-5; 9 nucleotides line up with TRBD1. V shed 7 bases, J shed 2 bases, and the junction held 10 bases outside the gene matches. This CDR3 is 16 amino acids long. CDR1 is SGHTS, CDR2 YDEGEE, per germline. This chain's CDR3 is CASDPGQGHRNQPQHF. Here the CDR3 DNA reads TGTGCCAGCGACCCGGGACAGGGTCACCGCAATCAGCCCCAGCATTTT.

V and J are TRBV11-2 and TRBJ2-5; the match to TRBD2 covers 8 bases. The J segment lost 5 bases and the V segment lost 3 bases, leaving 5 bases of the junction unmatched. The CDR3 is 14 amino acids. Per the germline V gene, CDR1 is SGHAT and CDR2 is FQNNGV. This CDR3 is CASSFGGGPETQYF. The CDR3 DNA sequence: TGTGCCAGCAGCTTCGGGGGGGGGCCGGAGACCCAGTACTTC.

Only one count was recorded for this clone. The chain links TRBV5-6 to TRBJ1-5; tentative D call: TRBD1 (5 bases). Germline CDR1 is SGHDT and CDR2 is YYEEEE. The length of the CDR3 is 15 residues. Trimming shortened V by 3 bases and J by 1 base, and 11 bases separated the two germline ends. As DNA, the CDR3 is TGTGCCAGCAGCTGGGGGGGGATAAGCAATCAGCCCCAGCATTTT. Translating it yields CASSWGGISNQPQHF. Full variable domain (remainder filled in from reference TRBV5-6 and TRBJ1-5): DAGVTQSPTHLIKTRGQQVTLRCSPKSGHDTVSWYQQALGQGPQFIFQYYEEEERQRGNFPDRFSGHQFPNYSSELNVNALLLGDSALYLCASSWGGISNQPQHFGDGTRLSIL.

The V call is TRBV7-2, the J call TRBJ2-3; D is undetermined. The CDR3 totals 14 residues. The germline CDR1 and CDR2 sequences are SGHTA and FQGNSA. The V end lost 4 bases, the J end lost 6 bases, and 14 bases lay between the germline ends. The CDR3 loop is CASSSYRPGDTQYF. The CDR3, as DNA: TGTGCCAGCAGCTCTTATCGGCCGGGTGATACGCAGTATTTT.

The chain is built from TRBV7-8 and TRBJ1-5; TRBD1 is a possible D gene (5 bases). The germline V gene encodes CDR1 SGHVS and CDR2 FQNEAQ. Trimming removed 2 bases from V and 0 bases from J, with 17 bases in between. The CDR3 sequence is 18 residues long. CDR3 loop: CASSLYQGTAHSNQPQHF. The CDR3 nucleotides are TGTGCCAGCAGCTTATACCAGGGTACGGCGCATAGCAATCAGCCCCAGCATTTT.

The rearrangement joins TRBV7-3 to TRBJ2-1, with 12 positions matching TRBD2. CDR3 size: 17 residues. CDR1 and CDR2 from the germline V gene are SGHTA and FQGTGA. Trimming cost V 1 base and J 5 bases; bases outside gene matches: 6. The chain's CDR3 is CASSLRLTSGSDNEQFF. CDR3 nucleotide sequence: TGTGCCAGCAGCTTAAGGCTGACTAGCGGGAGTGACAATGAGCAGTTCTTC.

This chain uses TRBV19 with TRBJ1-2, with TRBD1 matching 8 bases. J gave up 4 bases and V 5 bases, and 3 bases lay outside the gene matches. The CDR3 is 13 residues long. Germline assignment: CDR1 LNHDA and CDR2 SQIVND (reference sequence). The CDR3 DNA reads TGTGCCAGTAGTCCAGGGGGCAGCTATGGCTACACCTTC. Translated, it gives CASSPGGSYGYTF.

The J gene is TRBJ2-5, the V gene TRBV15; TRBD1 aligns across 11 bases. With 4 bases clipped from V and 5 bases from J, the junction kept 6 bases outside the gene matches. The CDR3 has 15 residues. Germline V CDR1 and CDR2: LNHNV, YYDKDF (reference sequence). DNA of the CDR3: TGTGCCACCAGCACTGGACAGGGGGCCGGGGAGACCCAGTACTTC. This gives the protein CATSTGQGAGETQYF.

The genes are TRBV27 and TRBJ1-6; D unresolved. The CDR3 extends over 13 amino acids. Germline CDR1 reads MNHEY; CDR2 reads SMNVEV (reference sequence). Trimming stripped 2 bases from V and 9 bases from J, with 8 bases between. CDR3 sequence (DNA): TGTGCCAGCAGTTTAAGAATCGGTTCACCCCTCCACTTT. Translated: CASSLRIGSPLHF.

This chain connects TRBV28 to TRBJ2-5; D is unresolved. Germline V CDR1 and CDR2: MDHEN, SYDVKM. V gave up 6 bases and J gave up 1 base, with 12 bases separating them. The CDR3 totals 14 residues. The CDR3 here is CASSLPSGQETQYF. The CDR3, as DNA: TGTGCCAGCAGCCTCCCCAGTGGCCAAGAGACCCAGTACTTC. Based on the CDR3 plus reference TRBV28 and TRBJ2-5, the full variable domain is DVKVTQSSRYLVKRTGEKVFLECVQDMDHENMFWYRQDPGLGLRLIYFSYDVKMKEKGDIPEGYSVSREKKERFSLILESASTNQTSMYLCASSLPSGQETQYFGPGTRLLVL.